These 28 T cell receptor beta chains came from one sample sequenced in a study of CD8+ T cells in alopecia areata. cDNA serving as the sequencing template came from extracted, reverse transcribed RNA. TCRdb's copy holds only in-frame clones and misses some; the assay was immunoSEQ multiplex PCR. The sample has 150,000 to 200,000 clones; less than 70% are singletons. Treatment described: oral pan-JAK inhibitor, 5-10 mg twice daily. Material: CD4+ T cells sorted from blood, obtained between weeks 49 and 50, from a patient treated with tofacitinib. The receptors shown here come from a human donor with alopecia areata.

This chain uses TRBV25-1 with TRBJ2-2; weak D call: TRBD2 (5 bases). The CDR3 consists of 14 residues. Per the germline V gene, CDR1 is MGHDK and CDR2 is SYGVNS. V was pared by 6 bases and J by 1 base, with 9 bases between. Here the CDR3 DNA reads TGTGCCAGCAGGGAGGCAGTGAACACCGGGGAGCTGTTTTTT. This gives the protein CASREAVNTGELFF.

This chain links TRBV14 with TRBJ2-5; D may be TRBD2 (5 bases). Trimming pared 4 bases from V and 5 bases from J, leaving 14 bases between. The CDR3 loop spans 14 amino acids. Germline V gene sequence: CDR1 SGHDN, CDR2 FVKESK. The chain's CDR3 is CASSRVERRETQYF. The CDR3 region has the DNA TGTGCCAGCAGCCGCGTGGAGAGGAGGGAGACCCAGTACTTC.

The chain is built from TRBV30 and TRBJ1-2, with a possible D match to TRBD1 (5 bases). The length of the CDR3 is 15 residues. Germline CDR1 reads GTSNPN; CDR2 reads SVGIG (reference sequence). V lost 3 bases, J lost 5 bases, and 19 bases lay in between. CDR3 residues: CAWRPQGHPSYGYTF. In nucleotides, the CDR3 is TGTGCCTGGAGGCCCCAAGGACACCCTAGTTATGGCTACACCTTC.

The table lists this clone with a count of one. CDR3 sequence reads: CASSVNSEVNTIYF. CDR3 bases: TGTGCCAGCAGCGTAAATTCGGAAGTGAACACCATATATTTT. V is TRBV9 and J is TRBJ1-3, with D unresolved. Per germline, CDR1 SGDLS and CDR2 YYNGEE. V was trimmed by 1 base and J by 7 bases, leaving 12 bases between them. The CDR3 is 14 residues long.

This clone was picked up one time. The chain links TRBV2 to TRBJ1-6; no reliable D call. The germline V gene has CDR1 SNHLY and CDR2 FYNNEI. Trimming removed 8 bases from V and 5 bases from J, with 16 bases in between. The CDR3 is 15 amino acids. CDR3 sequence: CASVDSTGDNSPLHF. CDR3 DNA sequence: TGTGCCAGCGTGGATTCGACGGGAGATAATTCACCCCTCCACTTT. The whole variable domain, filled in from reference TRBV2 and TRBJ1-6, reads EPEVTQTPSHQVTQMGQEVILRCVPISNHLYFYWYRQILGQKVEFLVSFYNNEISEKSEIFDDQFSVERPDGSNFTLKIRSTKLEDSAMYFCASVDSTGDNSPLHFGNGTRLTVT.

The V gene is TRBV15, the J gene TRBJ2-5; TRBD2 is a possible D gene (5 bases). The V gene's germline CDR1 is LNHNV and CDR2 YYDKDF (reference sequence). V gave up 0 bases and J gave up 5 bases, with 16 bases separating them. The CDR3 sequence is 16 residues long. CDR3 in amino acids: CATSRDARGVWETQYF. In DNA form, the CDR3 reads TGTGCCACCAGCAGAGATGCACGGGGAGTGTGGGAGACCCAGTACTTC.

V and J are TRBV5-1 and TRBJ1-2; maybe TRBD1 (6 bases). Trimming took off 0 bases at V and 5 bases at J, with 11 bases between the two ends. CDR3 size: 14 residues. Germline assignment: CDR1 SGHRS and CDR2 YFSETQ. CDR3 amino acids: CASSLGQEYYGYTF. In DNA form, the CDR3 reads TGCGCCAGCAGCTTGGGACAGGAATATTATGGCTACACCTTC.

In this sample, this clone turned up once. The chain recombines TRBV5-1 with TRBJ1-6; 8 nucleotides align to TRBD1. Germline CDR1 reads SGHRS; CDR2 reads YFSETQ. The V gene end was trimmed by 0 bases and the J gene end by 7 bases; junction bases not matched to a gene: 3. This CDR3 is built from 15 residues. CDR3 nucleotide sequence: TGCGCCAGCAGCTTGGGCCAGGGGGCAAATTCACCCCTCCACTTT. Translated, it gives CASSLGQGANSPLHF.

This clone was seen more than once but under ten times. The rearrangement joins TRBV29-1 to TRBJ1-5; D call uncertain. The CDR3 contains 14 residues. Deletions cut 4 bases from V and 5 bases from J, with 15 bases between. Germline V gene sequence: CDR1 SQVTM, CDR2 ANQGSEA. The CDR3 loop reads CSVGLGSLDQPQHF. The CDR3 DNA reads TGCAGCGTTGGGCTGGGTTCATTGGATCAGCCCCAGCATTTT.

This clone has only a few counts. This sequence joins TRBV27 and TRBJ1-2; D gene unclear. The length of the CDR3 is 15 residues. CDR1 and CDR2 from the germline V gene are MNHEY and SMNVEV (reference sequence). The ends were cut back, 6 bases at V and 2 bases at J, with 16 bases in the middle. Here the CDR3 reads CASSPGGRANYGYTF. In DNA, the CDR3 is TGTGCCAGCAGCCCAGGCGGCAGAGCCAACTATGGCTACACCTTC.

This clone was detected only a few times. The sample has other DNA sequences that encode this CDR3 too. The CDR3 sequence: CSVEGDGYTF. CDR3 sequence (DNA): TGCAGCGTTGAAGGGGATGGCTACACCTTC. The rearrangement joins TRBV29-1 to TRBJ1-2; no definite D call. CDR3 size: 10 residues. Germline V gene lookup returns CDR1 SQVTM and CDR2 ANQGSEA. With 1 base removed from V and 6 bases from J, the gap between germline ends came to 3 bases.

CDR3 amino acids: CASSGEQGSYSNQPQHF. The CDR3 nucleotides are TGTGCCAGCAGTGGGGAACAGGGGTCATATAGCAATCAGCCCCAGCATTTT. The rearrangement links TRBV25-1 to TRBJ1-5, with 7 bases matching TRBD1. The CDR3 consists of 17 residues. V was clipped by 4 bases and J by 0 bases; unmatched bases: 9. CDR1 is MGHDK and CDR2 is SYGVNS in the germline V gene.

The V and J genes are TRBV30 and TRBJ2-2; unclear D gene. Trimming pared 4 bases from V and 6 bases from J, leaving 6 bases between. Germline V gene lookup returns CDR1 GTSNPN and CDR2 SVGIG (reference sequence). This CDR3 is 11 amino acids long. CDR3 bases: TGTGCCTGGAAAGACGCCGGGGAGCTGTTTTTT. Amino acid sequence: CAWKDAGELFF.

CDR3 in amino acids: CSVEASRGYTF. The CDR3, as DNA: TGCAGCGTTGAAGCATCACGGGGCTACACCTTC. The chain uses TRBV29-1 and TRBJ1-2, with no clear D. The CDR3 is 11 residues long. Germline V gene lookup returns CDR1 SQVTM and CDR2 ANQGSEA. Trimming left V 1 base short and J 8 bases short, with 8 bases between.

The chain links TRBV5-1 to TRBJ2-2; D gene ambiguous. The ends were cut back, 5 bases at V and 4 bases at J, with 18 bases in the middle. The CDR3 is made up of 16 amino acids. Per germline, CDR1 SGHRS and CDR2 YFSETQ. CDR3 nucleotide sequence: TGCGCCAGCAGTCATCGGTCCGGAAAGGGCACCGGGGAGCTGTTTTTT. As protein: CASSHRSGKGTGELFF.

This clone was recorded many times. The V and J genes are TRBV28 and TRBJ1-2; D gene unclear. The germline V and J ends were trimmed by 10 bases and 6 bases, with 12 bases remaining between them. CDR3 length equals 11 residues. From germline, CDR1 is MDHEN and CDR2 SYDVKM. CDR3 in DNA: TGTGCCACCCGTGAGGCGAATGGCTACACCTTC. It specifies CATREANGYTF.

This clone was observed a few times. The same CDR3 is also encoded by other DNA sequences in this sample. V gene TRBV29-1 combines with J gene TRBJ2-3; D assignment may be TRBD1 or TRBD2 (6 bases each). The CDR3 is 13 amino acids. CDR1 is SQVTM and CDR2 is ANQGSEA in the germline V gene. Trimming took 5 bases from V and 0 from J, leaving 9 bases between them. The DNA for the CDR3 is TGCAGCGTTCGGGGGCGGAGCACAGATACGCAGTATTTT. Its protein is CSVRGRSTDTQYF.

This sequence joins TRBV19 and TRBJ2-2; 11 nucleotides line up with TRBD1. Germline values: CDR1 LNHDA, CDR2 SQIVND (reference sequence). Losses at the gene ends were 6 bases for V and 2 bases for J; bases not matched to a gene: 8. The CDR3 runs 17 residues. The CDR3 loop is CASSGRTGGGNTGELFF. CDR3 DNA sequence: TGTGCCAGTAGCGGGAGGACAGGGGGCGGAAACACCGGGGAGCTGTTTTTT.

This chain links TRBV7-9 with TRBJ2-3; D perhaps matches TRBD2 (6 bases). The CDR3 consists of 10 residues. Germline assignment: CDR1 SEHNR and CDR2 FQNEAQ (reference sequence). CDR3 loop: CAGGTDTQYF. In DNA form, the CDR3 reads TGTGCTGGGGGGACAGATACGCAGTATTTT.

The rearrangement uses TRBV29-1 and TRBJ2-7; TRBD1 aligns across 8 bases. Germline loops: CDR1 SQVTM, CDR2 ANQGSEA. With 4 bases clipped from V and 5 bases from J, the junction kept 1 base outside the gene matches. The CDR3 contains 11 residues. The CDR3 DNA reads TGCAGCGTTGGACAGGGGAACGAGCAGTACTTC. Translated, it gives CSVGQGNEQYF.

As to this clone: The sample has other DNA sequences that encode this CDR3 too. CDR3 in DNA: TGCAGCGTTGTATTACAGGGGGGAGGCAATCAGCCCCAGCATTTT. It codes for CSVVLQGGGNQPQHF. V usage is TRBV29-1 and J usage is TRBJ1-5; 8 positions agree with TRBD1. Germline V gene data show CDR1 as SQVTM and CDR2 as ANQGSEA. The junction had 7 bases not matched to a gene; V was cut back by 4 bases and J by 2 bases. The CDR3 runs 15 residues.

The chain uses TRBV5-6 and TRBJ2-6; maybe TRBD2 (6 bases). This CDR3 comprises 18 residues. Trimming removed 4 bases at V and 0 bases at J, with 17 bases between. CDR1 SGHDT and CDR2 YYEEEE come from the germline V gene. The CDR3 is CASSPQRDSLSGANVLTF. Here the CDR3 DNA reads TGTGCCAGCAGCCCCCAACGGGACTCGCTCTCTGGGGCCAACGTCCTGACTTTC.

DNA for the CDR3: TGCGCCAGCAGCCAAGGGAGTGTGAACACTGAAGCTTTCTTT. Encoded protein: CASSQGSVNTEAFF. The V and J genes are TRBV4-3 and TRBJ1-1; D not resolved. Germline CDR1 LGHNA, CDR2 YSLEER. The CDR3 totals 14 residues. Trimming cost V 1 base and J 0 bases, with 6 bases left between them.

In nucleotides, the CDR3 is TGTGCCAGCAGCGGACAGGATCAAGGAGGCTACACCTTC. Encoded protein: CASSGQDQGGYTF. The rearrangement links TRBV2 to TRBJ1-2, with 7 nucleotides matching TRBD1. The germline V gene encodes CDR1 SNHLY and CDR2 FYNNEI. V shed 6 bases and J 8 bases; nucleotides not matched to a gene: 9. This CDR3 is 13 amino acids long.

This clone showed up just a few times. The chain combines TRBV2 with TRBJ2-7; a possible D gene is TRBD1 (6 bases). The CDR3 length is 14 residues. Per germline, CDR1 SNHLY and CDR2 FYNNEI. V was shortened by 2 bases and J by 2 bases, with 10 bases between the two germline ends. CDR3 amino acids: CASSEQGPTYEQYF. The CDR3 bases are TGTGCCAGCAGTGAACAGGGGCCGACCTACGAGCAGTACTTC. Full variable domain (remainder filled in from reference TRBV2 and TRBJ2-7): EPEVTQTPSHQVTQMGQEVILRCVPISNHLYFYWYRQILGQKVEFLVSFYNNEISEKSEIFDDQFSVERPDGSNFTLKIRSTKLEDSAMYFCASSEQGPTYEQYFGPGTRLTVT.

CDR3 DNA: TGTGCCTGGATTCCGGCGATGAACACTGAAGCTTTCTTT. Translating it yields CAWIPAMNTEAFF. J is TRBJ1-1 and V is TRBV30; D not resolved. Trimming removed 4 bases from V and 0 bases from J, with 9 bases in between. The CDR3 spans 13 residues. Germline V gene data show CDR1 as GTSNPN and CDR2 as SVGIG (reference sequence). Together with reference TRBV30 and TRBJ1-1, the CDR3 gives the full variable domain: SQTIHQWPATLVQPVGSPLSLECTVEGTSNPNLYWYRQAAGRGLQLLFYSVGIGQISSEVPQNLSASRPQDRQFILSSKKLLLSDSGFYLCAWIPAMNTEAFFGQGTRLTVV.

This clone occurred a few times. The rearrangement uses TRBV29-1 and TRBJ1-1, with TRBD1 identical over 7 bases. In germline, CDR1 is SQVTM, CDR2 ANQGSEA. J lost 8 bases, V lost 7 bases, and 4 bases had no gene match. This CDR3 has 10 residues. The CDR3 is CSGRQGEAFF. CDR3 DNA sequence: TGCAGCGGACGACAGGGAGAAGCTTTCTTT.

This clone was observed a few times. This rearrangement joins TRBV29-1 to TRBJ2-4; no firm D call. Germline V gene lookup returns CDR1 SQVTM and CDR2 ANQGSEA. V lost 5 bases, J lost 2 bases, and 4 bases lay in between. There are 11 residues in the CDR3. The CDR3 spells CSVQTKNIQYF. Written as DNA, the CDR3 is TGCAGCGTTCAGACCAAAAACATTCAGTACTTC.